This TCR beta chain stems from a study of T-cell reconstitution after alpha-beta-depleted transplantation in children. TCRbeta library preparation incorporated unique molecular identifiers. TCRdb passed the PCR reads through MiXCR, listing each CDR3 protein once. The repertoire holds a few hundred thousand distinct CDR3 sequences, 9% to 12% seen once, with about 2.3% in the top ten. CDR1 and CDR2 from the germline V gene are KGHDR and SFDVKD. This CDR3 has 14 residues. J gave up 4 bases and V 7 bases, and 7 bases lay outside the gene matches. This sample comprised PBMCs from the stem cell graft donor, obtained from the stem cell graft. V usage is TRBV24-1 and J usage is TRBJ2-3; the match to TRBD1 covers 7 bases. This TCR was sampled from a human donor who donated a stem cell graft to a child with acute lymphoblastic leukemia. The CDR3 bases are TGTGCCACCAGGGGGACAGTGGGAGCAGATACGCAGTATTTT. Translated: CATRGTVGADTQYF.